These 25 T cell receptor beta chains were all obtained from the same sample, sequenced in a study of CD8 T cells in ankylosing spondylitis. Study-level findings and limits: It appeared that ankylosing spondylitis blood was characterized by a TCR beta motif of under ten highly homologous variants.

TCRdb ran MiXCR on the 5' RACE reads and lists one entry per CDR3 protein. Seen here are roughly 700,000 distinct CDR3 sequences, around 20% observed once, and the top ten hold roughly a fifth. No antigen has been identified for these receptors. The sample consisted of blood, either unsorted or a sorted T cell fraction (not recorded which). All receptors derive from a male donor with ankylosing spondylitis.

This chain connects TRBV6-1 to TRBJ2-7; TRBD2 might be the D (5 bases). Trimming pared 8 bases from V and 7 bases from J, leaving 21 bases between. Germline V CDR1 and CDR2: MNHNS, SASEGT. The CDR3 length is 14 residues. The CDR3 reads CASSKERLAGEQYF. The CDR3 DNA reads TGTGCCAGCTCCAAGGAGCGGTTGGCCGGGGAGCAGTACTTC.

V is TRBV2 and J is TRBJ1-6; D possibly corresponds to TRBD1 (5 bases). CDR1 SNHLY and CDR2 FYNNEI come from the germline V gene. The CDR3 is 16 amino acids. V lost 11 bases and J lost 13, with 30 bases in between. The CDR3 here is CAQRVEGGGREGPLHF. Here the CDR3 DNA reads TGTGCCCAAAGGGTCGAGGGCGGGGGACGTGAGGGCCCCCTCCACTTT.

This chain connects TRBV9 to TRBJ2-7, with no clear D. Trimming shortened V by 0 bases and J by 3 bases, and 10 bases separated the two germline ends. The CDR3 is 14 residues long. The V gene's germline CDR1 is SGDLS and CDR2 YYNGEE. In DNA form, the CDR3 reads TGTGCCAGCAGCGTAGGTTTAGGGAACTACGAGCAGTACTTC. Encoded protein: CASSVGLGNYEQYF.

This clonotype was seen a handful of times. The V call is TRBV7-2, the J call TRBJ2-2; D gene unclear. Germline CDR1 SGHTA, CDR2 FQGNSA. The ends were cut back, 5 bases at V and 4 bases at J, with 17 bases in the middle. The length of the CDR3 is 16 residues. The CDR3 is CASSTNVQLSTGELFF. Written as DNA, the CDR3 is TGTGCCAGCAGCACCAACGTCCAGTTGAGCACCGGGGAGCTGTTTTTT.

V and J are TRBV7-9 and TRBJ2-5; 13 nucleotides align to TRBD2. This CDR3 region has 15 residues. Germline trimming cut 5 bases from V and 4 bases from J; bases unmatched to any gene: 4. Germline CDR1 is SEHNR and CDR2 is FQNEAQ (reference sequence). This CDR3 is CASSEGLAGRETQYF. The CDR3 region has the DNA TGTGCCAGCAGCGAGGGACTAGCGGGACGAGAGACCCAGTACTTC.

The CDR3 here is CASSQWTSGSPDTQYF. In nucleotides, the CDR3 is TGCGCCAGCAGCCAGTGGACTAGCGGGAGTCCGGATACGCAGTATTTT. The chain employs TRBV4-3 and TRBJ2-3, with 13 bases identical to TRBD2. The CDR3 runs to 16 residues. V lost 3 bases, J lost 6 bases, and 6 bases stayed unmatched. Germline V gene data show CDR1 as LGHNA and CDR2 as YSLEER.

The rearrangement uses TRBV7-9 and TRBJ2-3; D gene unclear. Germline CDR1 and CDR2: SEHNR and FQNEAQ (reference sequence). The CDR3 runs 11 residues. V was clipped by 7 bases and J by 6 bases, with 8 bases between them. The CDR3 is CASTPRDTQYF. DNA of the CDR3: TGTGCCAGCACCCCCAGGGATACGCAGTATTTT.

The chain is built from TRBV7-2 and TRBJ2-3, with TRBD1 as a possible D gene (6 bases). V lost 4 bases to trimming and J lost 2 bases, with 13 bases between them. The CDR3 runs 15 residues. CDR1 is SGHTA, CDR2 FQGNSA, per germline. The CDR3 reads CASSSQGPVTDTQYF. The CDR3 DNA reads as TGTGCCAGCAGCTCCCAGGGGCCCGTCACAGATACGCAGTATTTT.

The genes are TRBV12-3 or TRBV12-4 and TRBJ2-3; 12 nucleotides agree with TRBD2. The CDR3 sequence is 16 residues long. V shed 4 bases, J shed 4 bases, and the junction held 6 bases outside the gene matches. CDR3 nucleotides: TGTGCCAGCAGTTCGAGGACTAGCGGGATAGCAGATACGCAGTATTTT. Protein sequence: CASSSRTSGIADTQYF.

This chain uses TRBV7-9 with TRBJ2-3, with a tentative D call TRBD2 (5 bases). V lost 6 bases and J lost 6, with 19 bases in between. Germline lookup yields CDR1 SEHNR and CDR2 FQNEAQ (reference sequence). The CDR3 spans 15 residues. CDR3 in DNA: TGTGCCAGCAGTTTGAGGGATCCAACCCCCGATACGCAGTATTTT. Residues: CASSLRDPTPDTQYF.

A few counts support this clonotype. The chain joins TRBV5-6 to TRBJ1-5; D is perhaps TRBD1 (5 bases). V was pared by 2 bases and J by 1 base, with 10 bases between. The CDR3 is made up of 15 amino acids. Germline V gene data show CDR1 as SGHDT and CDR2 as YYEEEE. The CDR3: CASSFLGGSNQPQHF. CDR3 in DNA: TGTGCCAGCAGCTTTTTGGGGGGGAGCAATCAGCCCCAGCATTTT.

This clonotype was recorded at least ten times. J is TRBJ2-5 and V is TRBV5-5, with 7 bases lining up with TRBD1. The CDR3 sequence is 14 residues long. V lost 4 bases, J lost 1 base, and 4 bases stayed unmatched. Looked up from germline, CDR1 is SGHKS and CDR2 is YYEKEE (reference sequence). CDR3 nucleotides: TGTGCCAGCAGCCCTTGGACAGGCCAAGAGACCCAGTACTTC. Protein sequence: CASSPWTGQETQYF.

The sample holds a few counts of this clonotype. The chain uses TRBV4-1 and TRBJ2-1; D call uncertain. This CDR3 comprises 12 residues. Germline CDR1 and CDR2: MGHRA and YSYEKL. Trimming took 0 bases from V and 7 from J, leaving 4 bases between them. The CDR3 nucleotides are TGCGCCAGCAGCCAAGAGTTTAATGAGCAGTTCTTC. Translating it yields CASSQEFNEQFF.

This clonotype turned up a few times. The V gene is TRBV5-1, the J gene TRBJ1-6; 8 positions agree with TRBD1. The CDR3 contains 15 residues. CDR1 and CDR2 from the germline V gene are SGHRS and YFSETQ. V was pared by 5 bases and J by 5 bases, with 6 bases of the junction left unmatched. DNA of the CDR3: TGCGCCAGCAGAACGGACAGGGCAAATAATTCACCCCTCCACTTT. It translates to CASRTDRANNSPLHF. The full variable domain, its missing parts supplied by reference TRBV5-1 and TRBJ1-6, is KAGVTQTPRYLIKTRGQQVTLSCSPISGHRSVSWYQQTPGQGLQFLFEYFSETQRNKGNFPGRFSGRQFSNSRSEMNVSTLELGDSALYLCASRTDRANNSPLHFGNGTRLTVT.

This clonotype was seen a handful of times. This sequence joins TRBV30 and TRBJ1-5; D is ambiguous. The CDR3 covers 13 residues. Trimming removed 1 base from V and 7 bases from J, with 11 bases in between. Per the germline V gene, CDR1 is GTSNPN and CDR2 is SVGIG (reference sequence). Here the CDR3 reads CAWSAGNSQPQHF. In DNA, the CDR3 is TGTGCCTGGAGTGCGGGGAATTCCCAGCCCCAGCATTTT.

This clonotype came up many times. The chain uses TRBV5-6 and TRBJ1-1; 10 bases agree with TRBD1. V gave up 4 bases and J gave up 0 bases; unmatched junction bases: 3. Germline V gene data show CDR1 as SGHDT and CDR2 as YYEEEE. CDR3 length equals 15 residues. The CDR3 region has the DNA TGTGCCAGCAGCCCCGGGACAGGGGTGAACACTGAAGCTTTCTTT. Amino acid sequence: CASSPGTGVNTEAFF.

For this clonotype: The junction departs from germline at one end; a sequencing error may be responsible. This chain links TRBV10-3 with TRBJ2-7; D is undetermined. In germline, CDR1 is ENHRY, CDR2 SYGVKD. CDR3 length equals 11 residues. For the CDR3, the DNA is TGTGCCCTCAGTGAAGGCTACGAGCAGTACTTC. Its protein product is CALSEGYEQYF.

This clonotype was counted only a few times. The CDR3 loop is CSVRDGSSYEQYF. The DNA of the CDR3 is TGCAGCGTGAGGGACGGAAGCTCCTACGAGCAGTACTTC. The chain has TRBV29-1 and TRBJ2-7; D could derive from TRBD1 or TRBD2 (5 bases each). Germline-derived CDR1 and CDR2 are SQVTM and ANQGSEA. V was cut by 6 bases and J by 0 bases, with 12 bases left in between. The CDR3 spans 13 residues.

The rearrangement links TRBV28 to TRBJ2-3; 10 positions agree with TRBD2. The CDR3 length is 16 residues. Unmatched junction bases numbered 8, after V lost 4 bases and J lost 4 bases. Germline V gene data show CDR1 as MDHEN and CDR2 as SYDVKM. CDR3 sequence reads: CASSWGAGGDADTQYF. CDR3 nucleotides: TGTGCCAGCAGTTGGGGAGCGGGAGGGGACGCAGATACGCAGTATTTT.

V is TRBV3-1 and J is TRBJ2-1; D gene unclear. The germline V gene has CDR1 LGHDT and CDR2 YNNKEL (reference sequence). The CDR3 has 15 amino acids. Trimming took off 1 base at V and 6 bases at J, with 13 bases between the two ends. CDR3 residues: CASSQVSSGSNEQFF. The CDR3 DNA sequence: TGTGCCAGCAGCCAAGTCTCCTCCGGCAGCAATGAGCAGTTCTTC.

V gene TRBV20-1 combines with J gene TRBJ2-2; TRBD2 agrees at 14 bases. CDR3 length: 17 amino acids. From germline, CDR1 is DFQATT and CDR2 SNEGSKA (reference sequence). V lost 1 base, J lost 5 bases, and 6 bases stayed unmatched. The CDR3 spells CSARGLAGGRWTGELFF. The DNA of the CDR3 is TGCAGTGCTAGAGGACTAGCGGGGGGGCGGTGGACCGGGGAGCTGTTTTTT.

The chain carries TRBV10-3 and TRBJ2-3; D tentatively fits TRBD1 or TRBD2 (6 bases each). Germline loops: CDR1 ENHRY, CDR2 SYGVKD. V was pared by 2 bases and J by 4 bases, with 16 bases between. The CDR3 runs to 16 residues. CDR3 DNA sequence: TGTGCCATCAGTGAGGAGCGGGCTGGGGGCGCAGATACGCAGTATTTT. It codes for CAISEERAGGADTQYF.

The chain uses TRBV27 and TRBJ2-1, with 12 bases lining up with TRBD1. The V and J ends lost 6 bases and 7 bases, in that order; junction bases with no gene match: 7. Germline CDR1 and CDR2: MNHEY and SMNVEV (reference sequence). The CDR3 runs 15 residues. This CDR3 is CASRTGTGGRNEQFF. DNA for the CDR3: TGTGCCAGCAGAACCGGGACAGGGGGCCGAAATGAGCAGTTCTTC.

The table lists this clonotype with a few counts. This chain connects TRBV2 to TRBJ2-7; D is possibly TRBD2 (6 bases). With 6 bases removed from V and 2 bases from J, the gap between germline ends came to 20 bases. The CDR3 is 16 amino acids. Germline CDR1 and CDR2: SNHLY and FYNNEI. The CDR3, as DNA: TGTGCCAGCAGGGCGCATAGCGGAGGGATTACCTACGAGCAGTACTTC. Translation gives CASRAHSGGITYEQYF.

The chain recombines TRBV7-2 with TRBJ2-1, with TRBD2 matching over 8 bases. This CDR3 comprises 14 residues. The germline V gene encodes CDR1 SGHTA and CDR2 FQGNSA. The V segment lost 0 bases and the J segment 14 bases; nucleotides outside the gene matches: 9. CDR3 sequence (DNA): TGTGCCAGCAGCTTAGCGCGGCTAGCGGGTGGGGAGTTCTTC. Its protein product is CASSLARLAGGEFF.